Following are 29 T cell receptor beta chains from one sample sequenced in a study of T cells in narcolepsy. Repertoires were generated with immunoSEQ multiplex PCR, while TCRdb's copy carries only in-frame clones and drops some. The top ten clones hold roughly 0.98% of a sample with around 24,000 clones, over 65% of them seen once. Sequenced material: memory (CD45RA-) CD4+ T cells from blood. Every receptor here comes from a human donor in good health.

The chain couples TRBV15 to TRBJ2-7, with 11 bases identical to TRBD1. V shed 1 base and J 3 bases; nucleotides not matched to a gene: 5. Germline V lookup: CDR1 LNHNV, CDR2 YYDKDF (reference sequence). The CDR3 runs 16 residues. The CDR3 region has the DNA TGTGCCACCAGCAGAGGCGGGGGACAGGGGGACTACGAGCAGTACTTC. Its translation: CATSRGGGQGDYEQYF.

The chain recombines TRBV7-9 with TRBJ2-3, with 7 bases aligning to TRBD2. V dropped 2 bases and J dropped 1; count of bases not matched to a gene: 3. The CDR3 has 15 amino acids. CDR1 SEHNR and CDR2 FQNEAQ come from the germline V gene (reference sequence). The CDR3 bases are TGTGCCAGCAGCTTACGCGGGGGACGCACAGATACGCAGTATTTT. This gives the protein CASSLRGGRTDTQYF.

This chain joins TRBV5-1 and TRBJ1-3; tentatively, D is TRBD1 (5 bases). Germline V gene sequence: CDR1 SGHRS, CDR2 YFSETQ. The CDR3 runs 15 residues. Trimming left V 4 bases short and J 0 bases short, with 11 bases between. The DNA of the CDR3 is TGCGCCAGCAGCCGGGACGGCGTCTCTGGAAACACCATATATTTT. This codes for CASSRDGVSGNTIYF.

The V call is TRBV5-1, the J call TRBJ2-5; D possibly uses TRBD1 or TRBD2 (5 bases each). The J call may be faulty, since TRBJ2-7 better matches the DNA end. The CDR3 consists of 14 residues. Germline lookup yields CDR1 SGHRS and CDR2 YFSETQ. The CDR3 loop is CASSFLVGAYEQYF. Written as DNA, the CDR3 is TGCGCCAGCAGCTTCCTAGTGGGGGCCTACGAGCAGTACTTC.

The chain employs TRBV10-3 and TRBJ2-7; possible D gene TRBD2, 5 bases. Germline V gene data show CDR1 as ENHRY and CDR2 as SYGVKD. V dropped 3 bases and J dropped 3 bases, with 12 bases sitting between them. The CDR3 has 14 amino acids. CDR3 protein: CAISDGGSYYEQYF. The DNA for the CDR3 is TGTGCCATCAGTGACGGCGGGTCATACTACGAGCAGTACTTC.

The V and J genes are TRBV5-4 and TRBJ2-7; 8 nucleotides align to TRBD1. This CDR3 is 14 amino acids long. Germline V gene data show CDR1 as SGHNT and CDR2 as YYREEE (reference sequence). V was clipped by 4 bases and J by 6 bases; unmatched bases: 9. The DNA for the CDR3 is TGTGCCAGCAGCCAACAGACAGGGGTCGGCGAGCAGTACTTC. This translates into CASSQQTGVGEQYF.

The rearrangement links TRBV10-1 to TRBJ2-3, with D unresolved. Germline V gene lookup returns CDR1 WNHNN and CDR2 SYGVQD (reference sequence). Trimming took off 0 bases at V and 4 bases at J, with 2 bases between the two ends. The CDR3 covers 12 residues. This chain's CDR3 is CASSESADTQYF. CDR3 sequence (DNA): TGCGCCAGCAGTGAGTCGGCAGATACGCAGTATTTT.

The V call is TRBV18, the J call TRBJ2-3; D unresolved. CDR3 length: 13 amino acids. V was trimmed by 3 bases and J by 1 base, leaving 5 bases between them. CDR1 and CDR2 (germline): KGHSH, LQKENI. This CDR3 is CASSPVGTDTQYF. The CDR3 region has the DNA TGTGCCAGCTCACCGGTCGGCACAGATACGCAGTATTTT.

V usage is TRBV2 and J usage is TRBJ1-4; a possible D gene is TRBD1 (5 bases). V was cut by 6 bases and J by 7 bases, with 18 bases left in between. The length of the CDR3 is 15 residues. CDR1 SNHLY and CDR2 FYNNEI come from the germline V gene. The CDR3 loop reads CASSKAGDASEKLFF. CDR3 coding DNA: TGTGCCAGCAGCAAAGCGGGGGATGCGAGTGAAAAACTGTTTTTT.

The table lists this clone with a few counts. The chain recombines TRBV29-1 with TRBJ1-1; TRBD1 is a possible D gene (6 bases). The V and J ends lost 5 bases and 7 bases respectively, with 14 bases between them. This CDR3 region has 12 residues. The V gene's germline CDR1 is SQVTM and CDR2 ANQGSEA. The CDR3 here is CSVRQQGDEAFF. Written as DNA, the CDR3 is TGCAGCGTTAGACAACAGGGTGATGAAGCTTTCTTT.

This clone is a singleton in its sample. CDR3 nucleotides: TGCGCCAGCAGCTTGGACGGGGCGTCTATCGGCGAGCAGTACTTC. This translates into CASSLDGASIGEQYF. The gene calls are TRBV5-1 and TRBJ2-7, with D perhaps assigned TRBD1 or TRBD2 (5 bases each). The ends were cut back, 0 bases at V and 6 bases at J, with 16 bases in the middle. This CDR3 is built from 15 residues. Germline assignment: CDR1 SGHRS and CDR2 YFSETQ.

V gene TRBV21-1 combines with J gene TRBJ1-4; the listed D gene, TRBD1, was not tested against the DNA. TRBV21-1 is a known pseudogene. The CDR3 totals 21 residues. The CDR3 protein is CASSKVTLNGTGPTGREKLFF. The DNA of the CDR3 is TGTGCCAGCAGCAAAGTAACCTTAAACGGGACAGGGCCAACCGGGCGTGAAAAACTGTTTTTT.

CDR3 region: CASSARGLRAFF. The CDR3 DNA reads as TGTGCCAGCAGTGCCCGGGGCCTAAGAGCTTTCTTT. This chain links TRBV28 with TRBJ1-1, with D possibly matching TRBD1 (5 bases). Germline lookup yields CDR1 MDHEN and CDR2 SYDVKM. The CDR3 loop spans 12 amino acids. Between the trimmed V and J ends, which lost 5 bases and 10 bases, there was a span of 14 bases.

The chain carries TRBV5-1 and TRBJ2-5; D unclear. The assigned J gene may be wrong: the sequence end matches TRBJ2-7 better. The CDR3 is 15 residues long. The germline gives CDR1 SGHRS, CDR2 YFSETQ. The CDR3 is CASSLVGMETYEQYF. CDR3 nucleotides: TGCGCCAGCAGCCTGGTGGGGATGGAGACCTACGAGCAGTACTTC.

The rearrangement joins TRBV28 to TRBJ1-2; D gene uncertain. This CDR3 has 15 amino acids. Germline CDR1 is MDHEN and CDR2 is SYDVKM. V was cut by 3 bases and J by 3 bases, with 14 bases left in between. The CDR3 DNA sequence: TGTGCCAGCAGTTTTCTTTCTAGGAGACACTATGGCTACACCTTC. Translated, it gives CASSFLSRRHYGYTF.

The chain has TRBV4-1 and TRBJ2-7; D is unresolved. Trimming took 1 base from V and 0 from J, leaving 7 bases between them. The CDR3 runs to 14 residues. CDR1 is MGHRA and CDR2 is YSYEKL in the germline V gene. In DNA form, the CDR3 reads TGCGCCAGCAGCCAAGTGCCGAGCTCCTACGAGCAGTACTTC. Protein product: CASSQVPSSYEQYF.

CDR3 protein: CAWRARGDSPLHF. Written as DNA, the CDR3 is TGTGCCTGGAGGGCCAGGGGTGATTCACCCCTCCACTTT. The genes are TRBV30 and TRBJ1-6; tentatively, D is TRBD1 (6 bases). Germline values: CDR1 GTSNPN, CDR2 SVGIG (reference sequence). This CDR3 contains 13 residues. V lost 3 bases to trimming and J lost 8 bases, with 11 bases between them.

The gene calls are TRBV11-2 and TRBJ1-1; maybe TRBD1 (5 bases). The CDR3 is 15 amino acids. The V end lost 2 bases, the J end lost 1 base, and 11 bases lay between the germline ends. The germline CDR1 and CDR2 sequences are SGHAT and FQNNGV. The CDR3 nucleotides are TGTGCCAGCAGCTTAATGAGTGGGGGGAACACTGAAGCTTTCTTT. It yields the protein CASSLMSGGNTEAFF.

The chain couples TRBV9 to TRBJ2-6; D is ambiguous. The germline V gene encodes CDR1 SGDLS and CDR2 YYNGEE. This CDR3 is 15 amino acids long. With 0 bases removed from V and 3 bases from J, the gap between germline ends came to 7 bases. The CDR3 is CASSVGSLGANVLTF. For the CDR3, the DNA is TGTGCCAGCAGCGTAGGTTCCCTTGGGGCCAACGTCCTGACTTTC. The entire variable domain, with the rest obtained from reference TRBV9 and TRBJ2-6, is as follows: DSGVTQTPKHLITATGQRVTLRCSPRSGDLSVYWYQQSLDQGLQFLIQYYNGEERAKGNILERFSAQQFPDLHSELNLSSLELGDSALYFCASSVGSLGANVLTFGAGSRLTVL.

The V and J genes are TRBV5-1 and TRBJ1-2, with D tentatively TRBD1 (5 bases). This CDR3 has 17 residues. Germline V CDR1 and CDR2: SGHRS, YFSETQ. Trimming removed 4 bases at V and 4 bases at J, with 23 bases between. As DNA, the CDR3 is TGCGCCAGCAGCACCGGGACGGCCGTTGTGACCTCCTATGGCTACACCTTC. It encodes CASSTGTAVVTSYGYTF. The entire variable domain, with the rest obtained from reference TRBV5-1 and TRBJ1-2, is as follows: KAGVTQTPRYLIKTRGQQVTLSCSPISGHRSVSWYQQTPGQGLQFLFEYFSETQRNKGNFPGRFSGRQFSNSRSEMNVSTLELGDSALYLCASSTGTAVVTSYGYTFGSGTRLTVV.

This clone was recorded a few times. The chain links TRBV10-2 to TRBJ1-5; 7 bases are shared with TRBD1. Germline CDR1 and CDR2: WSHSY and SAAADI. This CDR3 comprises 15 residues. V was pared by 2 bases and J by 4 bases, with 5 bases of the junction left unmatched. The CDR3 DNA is TGCGCCAGCAGTGAGGCGTCGACAGGGAATCAGCCCCAGCATTTT. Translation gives CASSEASTGNQPQHF.

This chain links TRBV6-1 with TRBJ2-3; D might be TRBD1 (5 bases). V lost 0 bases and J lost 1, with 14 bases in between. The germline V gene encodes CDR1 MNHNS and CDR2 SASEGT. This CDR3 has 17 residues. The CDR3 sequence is CASSEALQGEGTDTQYF. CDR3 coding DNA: TGTGCCAGCAGTGAAGCGCTTCAGGGTGAGGGCACAGATACGCAGTATTTT.

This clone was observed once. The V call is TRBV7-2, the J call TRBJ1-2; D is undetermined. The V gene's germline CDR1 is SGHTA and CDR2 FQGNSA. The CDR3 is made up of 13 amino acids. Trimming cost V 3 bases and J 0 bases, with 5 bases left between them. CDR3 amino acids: CASSLQANYGYTF. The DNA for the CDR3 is TGTGCCAGCAGCTTGCAAGCTAACTATGGCTACACCTTC.

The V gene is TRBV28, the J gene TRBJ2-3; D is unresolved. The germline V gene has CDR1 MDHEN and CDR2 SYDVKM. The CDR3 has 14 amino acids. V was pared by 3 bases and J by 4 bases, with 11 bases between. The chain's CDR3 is CASSFGSGPDTQYF. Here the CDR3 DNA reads TGTGCCAGCAGTTTTGGTAGTGGCCCAGATACGCAGTATTTT.

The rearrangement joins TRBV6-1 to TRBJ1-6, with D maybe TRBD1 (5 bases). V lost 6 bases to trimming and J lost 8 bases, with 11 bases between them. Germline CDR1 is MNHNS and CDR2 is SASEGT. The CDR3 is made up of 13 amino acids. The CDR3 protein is CASRLGGDSPLHF. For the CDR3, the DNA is TGTGCCAGCAGGTTAGGAGGGGATTCACCCCTCCACTTT.

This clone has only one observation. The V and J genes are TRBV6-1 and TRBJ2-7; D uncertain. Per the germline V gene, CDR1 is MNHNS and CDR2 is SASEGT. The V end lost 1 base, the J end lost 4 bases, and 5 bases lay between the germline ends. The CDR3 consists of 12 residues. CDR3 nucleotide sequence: TGTGCCAGCAGTGAAGTTGGATACGAGCAGTACTTC. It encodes CASSEVGYEQYF.

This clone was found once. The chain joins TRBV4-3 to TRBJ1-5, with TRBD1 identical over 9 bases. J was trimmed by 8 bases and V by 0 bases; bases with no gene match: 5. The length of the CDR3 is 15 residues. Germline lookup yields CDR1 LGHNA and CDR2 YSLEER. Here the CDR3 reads CASSQDNRGREPQHF. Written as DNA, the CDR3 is TGCGCCAGCAGCCAAGATAACAGGGGGCGCGAGCCCCAGCATTTT.

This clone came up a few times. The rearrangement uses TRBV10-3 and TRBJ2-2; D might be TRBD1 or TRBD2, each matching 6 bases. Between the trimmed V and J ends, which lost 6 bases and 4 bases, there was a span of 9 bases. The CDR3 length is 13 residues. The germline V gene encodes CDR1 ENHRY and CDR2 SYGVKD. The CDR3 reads CAIRGGGTGELFF. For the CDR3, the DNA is TGTGCCATCAGAGGAGGGGGCACCGGGGAGCTGTTTTTT.

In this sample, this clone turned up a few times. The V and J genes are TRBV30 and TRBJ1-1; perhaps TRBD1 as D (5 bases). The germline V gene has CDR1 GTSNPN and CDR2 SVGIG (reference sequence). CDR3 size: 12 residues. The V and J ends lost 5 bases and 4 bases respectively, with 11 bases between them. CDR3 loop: CAWSKGPTEAFF. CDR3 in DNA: TGTGCCTGGTCCAAGGGGCCCACTGAAGCTTTCTTT.